Sequencing of this TCR beta chain was carried out in a study of beta chain features in type 1 diabetes. All of the isolated RNA was reverse transcribed, so expressed TCRB transcripts were sequenced. Measured with immunoSEQ multiplex PCR; TCRdb has only the in-frame clones, and not every one. The sample has 280,000 or so clones, approximately 16% seen once; the top ten hold around 0.015%. Study results and limitations: TCRB CDR3s from Type 1 diabetes patients were moderately but significantly shorter in all four CD4+ subsets. Patients' naive, central memory and regulatory TCRB repertoires appeared more alike than those of healthy donors.

With respect to this clone: The target antigen is unknown.

Sample: naive CD4+ T cells from blood. The sequence came from a man younger than 30 with type 1 diabetes.

CDR3 nucleotide sequence: TGTGCCAGCCTCCGGGGGTGGTTAGCCTACGAGCAGTACTTC. This translates into CASLRGWLAYEQYF. The chain joins TRBV2 to TRBJ2-7; D is possibly TRBD2 (6 bases). The germline gives CDR1 SNHLY, CDR2 FYNNEI. The CDR3 totals 14 residues. V was shortened by 8 bases and J by 2 bases, with 16 bases between the two germline ends.